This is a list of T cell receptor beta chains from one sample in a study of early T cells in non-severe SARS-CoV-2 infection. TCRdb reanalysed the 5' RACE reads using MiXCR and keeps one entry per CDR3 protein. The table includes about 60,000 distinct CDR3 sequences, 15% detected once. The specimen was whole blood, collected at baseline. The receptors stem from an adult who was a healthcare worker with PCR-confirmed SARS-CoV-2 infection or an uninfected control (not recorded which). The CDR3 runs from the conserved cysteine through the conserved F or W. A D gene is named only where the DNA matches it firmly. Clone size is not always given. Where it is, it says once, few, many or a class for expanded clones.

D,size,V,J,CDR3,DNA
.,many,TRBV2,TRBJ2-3,CASSQEADTQYF,TGTGCCAGCAGCCAGGAGGCAGATACGCAGTATTTT
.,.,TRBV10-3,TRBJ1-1,CAISGRAGEADTEAFF,TGTGCCATCAGTGGACGGGCAGGGGAAGCGGACACTGAAGCTTTCTTT
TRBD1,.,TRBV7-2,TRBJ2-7,CASSLWTGGKDEQYF,TGTGCCAGCAGCCTGTGGACAGGGGGCAAGGACGAGCAGTACTTC
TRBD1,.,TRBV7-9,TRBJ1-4,CASSLEQGTEKLFF,TGTGCCAGCAGCTTAGAACAGGGGACTGAAAAACTGTTTTTT
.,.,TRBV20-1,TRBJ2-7,CSAGGASYEQYF,TGCAGTGCTGGGGGTGCCTCCTACGAGCAGTACTTC
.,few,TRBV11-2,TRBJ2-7,CASSPSTGVQYF,TGTGCCAGCAGCCCTTCGACAGGCGTTCAGTACTTC
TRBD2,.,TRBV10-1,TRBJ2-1,CASPTGTSGAGNEQFF,TGCGCCAGCCCCACCGGGACTAGCGGGGCGGGCAATGAGCAGTTCTTC
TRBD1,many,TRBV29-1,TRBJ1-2,CSATDREYGYTF,TGCAGCGCAACGGACAGGGAGTATGGCTACACCTTC
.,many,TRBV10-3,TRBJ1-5,CAISESSIQPQHF,TGTGCCATCAGTGAGTCTTCCATACAGCCCCAGCATTTT
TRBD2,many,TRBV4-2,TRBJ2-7,CASRPVGGGDSYEQYF,TGTGCCAGCAGACCCGTTGGCGGGGGTGACTCCTACGAGCAGTACTTC
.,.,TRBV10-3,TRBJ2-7,CAISDPGQNNPYEQYF,TGTGCCATCAGTGACCCCGGGCAGAATAACCCCTACGAGCAGTACTTC
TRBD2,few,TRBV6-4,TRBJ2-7,CASSGSSGRGYEQYF,TGTGCCAGCAGTGGTAGTAGCGGGAGAGGTTACGAGCAGTACTTC
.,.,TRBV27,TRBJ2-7,CASSIRAGVYEQYF,TGTGCCAGCAGTATAAGAGCAGGGGTTTACGAGCAGTACTTC
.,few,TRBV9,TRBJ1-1,CASSVVQGEAFF,TGTGCCAGCAGCGTAGTACAGGGTGAAGCTTTCTTT
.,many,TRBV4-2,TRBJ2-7,CASSQADSYEQYF,TGTGCCAGCAGCCAAGCCGACTCCTACGAGCAGTACTTC
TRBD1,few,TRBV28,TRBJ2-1,CASSFGTGGDEQFF,TGTGCCAGCAGTTTTGGGACAGGGGGGGACGAGCAGTTCTTC
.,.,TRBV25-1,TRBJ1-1,CASSARQKNTEAFF,TGTGCCAGCAGTGCCCGACAGAAGAACACTGAAGCTTTCTTT
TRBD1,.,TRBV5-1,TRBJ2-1,CASSPGRTGSYNEQFF,TGCGCCAGCAGTCCTGGGAGGACAGGGAGCTACAATGAGCAGTTCTTC
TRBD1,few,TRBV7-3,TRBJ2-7,CASGTGGSYEQYF,TGTGCCAGCGGGACAGGCGGATCCTACGAGCAGTACTTC
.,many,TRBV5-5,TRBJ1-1,CASSLKAMNTEAFF,TGTGCCAGCAGCTTGAAAGCAATGAACACTGAAGCTTTCTTT
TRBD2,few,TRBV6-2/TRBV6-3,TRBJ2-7,CASASSGSSHEQYF,TGTGCCAGCGCTTCTAGCGGGAGTTCCCACGAGCAGTACTTC
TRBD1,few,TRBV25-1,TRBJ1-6,CASSDLPGTGYNSPLHF,TGTGCCAGCAGTGACCTCCCAGGGACAGGGTATAATTCACCCCTCCACTTT
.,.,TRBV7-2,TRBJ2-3,CASSRGTDTDTQYF,TGTGCCAGCAGTCGGGGGACAGACACAGATACGCAGTATTTT
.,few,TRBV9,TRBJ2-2,CASSVRQGFGSGELFF,TGTGCCAGCAGCGTAAGGCAGGGCTTTGGTTCCGGGGAGCTGTTTTTT
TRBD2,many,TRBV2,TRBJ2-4,CASRAEAGGLYPSRKNIQYF,TGTGCCAGCAGGGCGGAGGCGGGGGGGCTTTACCCCTCACGAAAAAACATTCAGTACTTC
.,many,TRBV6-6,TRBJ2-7,CASKGGPERYEQYF,TGTGCCAGCAAAGGAGGACCTGAGCGCTACGAGCAGTACTTC
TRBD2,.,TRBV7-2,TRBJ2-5,CASSTNAGGETQYF,TGTGCCAGCAGCACGAATGCGGGGGGGGAGACCCAGTACTTC
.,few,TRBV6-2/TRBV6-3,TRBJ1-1,CASSYGEYTEAFF,TGTGCCAGCAGTTATGGGGAATACACTGAAGCTTTCTTT
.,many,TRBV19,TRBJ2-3,CASSMRTRTDTQYF,TGTGCCAGTAGTATGCGGACCCGCACAGATACGCAGTATTTT
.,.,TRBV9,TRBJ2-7,CASSYGTAAEQYF,TGTGCCAGCAGCTACGGGACCGCAGCCGAGCAGTACTTC
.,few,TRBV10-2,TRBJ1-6,CASSTDVGSPLHF,TGCGCCAGCAGCACCGACGTGGGTTCACCCCTCCACTTT
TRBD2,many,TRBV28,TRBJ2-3,CASSERASGFDTQYF,TGTGCCAGCAGTGAACGGGCTAGCGGATTCGATACGCAGTATTTT
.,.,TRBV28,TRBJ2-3,CASSPLSETDTQYF,TGTGCCAGCAGCCCTCTCTCAGAAACAGATACGCAGTATTTT
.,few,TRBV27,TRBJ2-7,CASSGMARAGEQYF,TGTGCCAGCAGCGGGATGGCGAGGGCGGGGGAGCAGTACTTC
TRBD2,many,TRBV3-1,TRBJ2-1,CASSTTSGGSYNEQFF,TGTGCCAGCAGTACTACTAGCGGGGGATCCTACAATGAGCAGTTCTTC
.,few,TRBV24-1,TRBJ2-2,CATSVYPGELFF,TGTGCCACCAGTGTCTATCCCGGGGAGCTGTTTTTT
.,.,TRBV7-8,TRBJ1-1,CASSRGGTEAFF,TGTGCCAGCAGCAGGGGCGGAACTGAAGCTTTCTTT
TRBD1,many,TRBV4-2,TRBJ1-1,CASSQDGTGTEAFF,TGTGCCAGCAGCCAAGATGGGACAGGTACTGAAGCTTTCTTT
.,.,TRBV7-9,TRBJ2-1,CASSPRNNEQFF,TGTGCCAGCAGCCCGCGAAACAATGAGCAGTTCTTC
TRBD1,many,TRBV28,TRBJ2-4,CASTPGSRGRAAKNIQYF,TGTGCCAGCACCCCGGGGTCGAGGGGGCGCGCAGCCAAAAACATTCAGTACTTC
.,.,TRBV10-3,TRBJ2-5,CAISEFTESGYQETQYF,TGTGCCATCAGTGAGTTTACAGAATCTGGGTACCAAGAGACCCAGTACTTC
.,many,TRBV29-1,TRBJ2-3,CSVDTGGTDTQYF,TGCAGCGTTGATACGGGGGGCACAGATACGCAGTATTTT
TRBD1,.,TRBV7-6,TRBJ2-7,CASSSSGTGDGEQYF,TGTGCCAGCAGCTCATCCGGGACAGGGGATGGAGAGCAGTACTTC
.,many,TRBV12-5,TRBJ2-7,CASGRLDRSGEQYF,TGTGCTAGTGGTCGCCTCGACCGGTCTGGGGAGCAGTACTTC
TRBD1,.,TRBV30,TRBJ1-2,CAWSVPQGVFNYGYTF,TGTGCCTGGAGTGTACCCCAGGGGGTTTTCAACTATGGCTACACCTTC
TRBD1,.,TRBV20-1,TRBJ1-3,CSATTGVGGNTIYF,TGCAGTGCTACGACAGGGGTGGGAGGAAACACCATATATTTT
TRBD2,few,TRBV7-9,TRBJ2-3,CASSYLAGGPSDTQYF,TGTGCCAGCAGCTATCTAGCGGGAGGGCCATCTGATACGCAGTATTTT
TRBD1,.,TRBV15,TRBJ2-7,CATSRESGQGKYEQYF,TGTGCCACCAGCAGAGAATCGGGACAGGGGAAATACGAGCAGTACTTC
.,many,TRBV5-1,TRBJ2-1,CASSLDGGGNEQFF,TGCGCCAGCAGCTTGGACGGGGGAGGCAATGAGCAGTTCTTC
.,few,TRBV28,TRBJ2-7,CASSLFGRNEQYF,TGTGCCAGCAGTTTATTTGGGCGAAACGAGCAGTACTTC
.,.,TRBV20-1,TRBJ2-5,CSAIAQHQETQYF,TGCAGTGCCATAGCCCAGCACCAAGAGACCCAGTACTTC
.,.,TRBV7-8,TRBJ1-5,CASSLGAVVTNQPQHF,TGTGCCAGCAGCTTAGGGGCAGTAGTAACCAATCAGCCCCAGCATTTT
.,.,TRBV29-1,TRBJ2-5,CSARDSRGETQYF,TGCAGCGCCCGGGACTCCAGGGGAGAGACCCAGTACTTC
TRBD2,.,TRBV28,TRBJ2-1,CASREAGELNEQFF,TGTGCCAGCAGAGAAGCGGGAGAATTGAATGAGCAGTTCTTC
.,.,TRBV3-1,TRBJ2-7,CASSSSTAYEQYF,TGTGCCAGCAGCTCCTCGACAGCCTACGAGCAGTACTTC
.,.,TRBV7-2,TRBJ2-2,CASSPFGSGTGELFF,TGTGCCAGCAGCCCCTTCGGGAGTGGCACCGGGGAGCTGTTTTTT
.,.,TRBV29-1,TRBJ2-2,CSGRSGADNTGELFF,TGCAGCGGTAGGTCGGGGGCAGATAACACCGGGGAGCTGTTTTTT
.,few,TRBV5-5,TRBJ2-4,CASSINTVAKNIQYF,TGTGCCAGCAGCATTAACACAGTAGCCAAAAACATTCAGTACTTC
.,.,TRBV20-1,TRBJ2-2,CSARDTGRTGELFF,TGCAGTGCTAGAGACACGGGGCGGACCGGGGAGCTGTTTTTT
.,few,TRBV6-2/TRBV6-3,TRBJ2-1,CASSLRDEQFF,TGTGCCAGCAGTTTAAGGGATGAGCAGTTCTTC